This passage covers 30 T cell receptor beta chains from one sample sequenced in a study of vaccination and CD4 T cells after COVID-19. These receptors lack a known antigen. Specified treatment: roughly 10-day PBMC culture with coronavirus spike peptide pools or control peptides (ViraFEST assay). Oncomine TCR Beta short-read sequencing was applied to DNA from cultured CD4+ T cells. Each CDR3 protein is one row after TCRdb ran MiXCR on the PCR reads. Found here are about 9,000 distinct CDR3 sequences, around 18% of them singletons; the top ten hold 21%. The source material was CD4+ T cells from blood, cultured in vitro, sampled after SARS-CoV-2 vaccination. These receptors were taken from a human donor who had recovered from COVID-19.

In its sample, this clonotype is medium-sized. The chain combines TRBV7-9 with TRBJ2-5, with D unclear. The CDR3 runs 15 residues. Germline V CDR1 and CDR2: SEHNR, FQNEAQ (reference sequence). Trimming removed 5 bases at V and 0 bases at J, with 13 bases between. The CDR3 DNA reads TGTGCCAGCAGCACACTCGAACAGTACCAAGAGACCCAGTACTTC. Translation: CASSTLEQYQETQYF.

This CDR3 reads CASKIGGPYEQYF. The CDR3 coding sequence is TGTGCCAGCAAGATTGGGGGCCCCTACGAGCAGTACTTC. V usage is TRBV6-1 and J usage is TRBJ2-7, with D possibly being TRBD1 (6 bases). CDR1 is MNHNS and CDR2 is SASEGT in the germline V gene. There are 13 residues in the CDR3. The V end was cut by 7 bases, the J end by 2 bases, with 12 bases between.

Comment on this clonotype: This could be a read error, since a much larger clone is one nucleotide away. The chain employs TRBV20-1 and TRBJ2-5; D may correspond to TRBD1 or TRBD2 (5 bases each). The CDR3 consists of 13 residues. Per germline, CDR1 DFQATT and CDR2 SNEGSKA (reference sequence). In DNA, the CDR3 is TGCAGTGCTAGAGCAGGGAGCCAAAAGACCCAGTACTTC. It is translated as CSARAGSQKTQYF.

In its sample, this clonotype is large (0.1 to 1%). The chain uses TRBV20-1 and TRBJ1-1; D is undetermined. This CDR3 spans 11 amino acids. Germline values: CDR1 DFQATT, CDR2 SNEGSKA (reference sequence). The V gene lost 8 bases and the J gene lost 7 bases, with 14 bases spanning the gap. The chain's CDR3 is CSTRNAIEAFF. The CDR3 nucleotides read TGCAGTACACGGAACGCCATTGAAGCTTTCTTT.

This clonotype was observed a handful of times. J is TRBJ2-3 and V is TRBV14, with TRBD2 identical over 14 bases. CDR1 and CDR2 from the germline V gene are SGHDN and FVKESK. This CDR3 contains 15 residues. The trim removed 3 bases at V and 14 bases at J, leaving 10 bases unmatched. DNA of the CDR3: TGTGCCAGCAGCCAGGGACTAGCGGGAGCCCAGGTTCGGTATTTT. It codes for CASSQGLAGAQVRYF.

CDR3 residues: CASSPPGSRMPYEQYF. The CDR3 DNA follows: TGTGCCAGCTCACCACCGGGCTCAAGGATGCCCTACGAGCAGTACTTC. V is TRBV18 and J is TRBJ2-7, with D hard to call. This CDR3 region has 16 residues. Per the germline V gene, CDR1 is KGHSH and CDR2 is LQKENI. V dropped 0 bases and J dropped 2 bases, with 14 bases sitting between them.

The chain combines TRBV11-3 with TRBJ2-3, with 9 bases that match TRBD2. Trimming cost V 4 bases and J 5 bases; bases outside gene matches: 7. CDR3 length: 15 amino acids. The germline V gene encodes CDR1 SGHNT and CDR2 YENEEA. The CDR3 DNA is TGTGCCAGCAGCTGGAGCGGGGGGCCGGGAGATACGCAGTATTTT. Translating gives CASSWSGGPGDTQYF.

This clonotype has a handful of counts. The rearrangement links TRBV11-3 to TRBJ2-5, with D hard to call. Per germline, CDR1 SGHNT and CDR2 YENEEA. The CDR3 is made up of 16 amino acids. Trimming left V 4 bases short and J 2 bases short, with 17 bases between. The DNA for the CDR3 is TGTGCCAGCAGCTCCAACCGGCGCACATCGCAAGAGACCCAGTACTTC. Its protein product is CASSSNRRTSQETQYF.

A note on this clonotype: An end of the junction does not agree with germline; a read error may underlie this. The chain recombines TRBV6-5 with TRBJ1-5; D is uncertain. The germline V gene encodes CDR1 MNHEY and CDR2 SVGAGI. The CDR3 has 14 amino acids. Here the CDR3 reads CAGSYAGWRQPQHF. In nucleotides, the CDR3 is TGTGCCGGCAGTTACGCGGGGTGGAGGCAGCCCCAGCATTTT.

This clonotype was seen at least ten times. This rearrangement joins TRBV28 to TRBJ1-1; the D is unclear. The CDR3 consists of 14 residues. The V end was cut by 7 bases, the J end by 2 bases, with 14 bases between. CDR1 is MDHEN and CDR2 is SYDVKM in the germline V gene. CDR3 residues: CASTLPRVNTEAFF. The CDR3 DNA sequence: TGTGCCAGCACCCTCCCCCGTGTCAACACTGAAGCTTTCTTT.

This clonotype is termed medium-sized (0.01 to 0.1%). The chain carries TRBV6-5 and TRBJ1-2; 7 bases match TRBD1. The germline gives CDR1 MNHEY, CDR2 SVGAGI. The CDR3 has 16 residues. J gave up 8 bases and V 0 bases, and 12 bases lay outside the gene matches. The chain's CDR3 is CASSYSEGASLWGYTF. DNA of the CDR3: TGTGCCAGCAGTTACTCGGAGGGGGCCTCCCTCTGGGGCTACACCTTC.

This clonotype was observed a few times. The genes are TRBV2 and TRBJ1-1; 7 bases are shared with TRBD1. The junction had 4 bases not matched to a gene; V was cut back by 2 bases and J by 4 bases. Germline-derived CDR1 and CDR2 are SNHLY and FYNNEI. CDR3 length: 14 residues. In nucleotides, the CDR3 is TGTGCCAGCAGTGAAACGAGGGGGCCCACTGAAGCTTTCTTT. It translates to CASSETRGPTEAFF.

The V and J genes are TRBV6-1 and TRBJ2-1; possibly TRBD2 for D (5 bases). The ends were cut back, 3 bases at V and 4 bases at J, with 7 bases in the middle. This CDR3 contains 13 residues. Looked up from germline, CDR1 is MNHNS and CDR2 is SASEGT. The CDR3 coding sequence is TGTGCCAGCAGTGAGGACTCTTACAATGAGCAGTTCTTC. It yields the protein CASSEDSYNEQFF.

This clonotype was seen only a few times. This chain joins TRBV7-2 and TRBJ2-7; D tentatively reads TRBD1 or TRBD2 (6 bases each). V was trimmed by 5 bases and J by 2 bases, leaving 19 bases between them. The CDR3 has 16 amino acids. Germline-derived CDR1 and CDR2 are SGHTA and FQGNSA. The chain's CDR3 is CASSHYWGAFAYEQYF. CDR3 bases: TGTGCCAGCAGCCATTACTGGGGGGCGTTCGCCTACGAGCAGTACTTC.

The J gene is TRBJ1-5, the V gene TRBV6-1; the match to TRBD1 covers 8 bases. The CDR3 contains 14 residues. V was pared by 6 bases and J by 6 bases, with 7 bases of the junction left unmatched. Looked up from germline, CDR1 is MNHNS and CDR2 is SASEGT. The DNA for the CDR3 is TGTGCCAGCAGCCCCGACAGGGGAGGTCAGCCCCAGCATTTT. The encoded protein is CASSPDRGGQPQHF.

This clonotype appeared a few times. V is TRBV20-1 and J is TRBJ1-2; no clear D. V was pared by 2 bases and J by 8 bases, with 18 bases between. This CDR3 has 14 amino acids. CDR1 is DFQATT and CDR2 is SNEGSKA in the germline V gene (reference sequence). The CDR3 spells CSARTGPKTSGYTF. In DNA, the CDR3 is TGCAGTGCTAGAACCGGGCCAAAAACGAGCGGCTACACCTTC.

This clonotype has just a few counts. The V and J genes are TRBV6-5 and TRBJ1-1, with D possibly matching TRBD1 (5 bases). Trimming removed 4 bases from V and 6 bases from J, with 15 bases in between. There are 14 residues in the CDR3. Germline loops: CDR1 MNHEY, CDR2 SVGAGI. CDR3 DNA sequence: TGTGCCAGCAGTTCCTACAGGAGGTATGCTGAAGCTTTCTTT. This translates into CASSSYRRYAEAFF.

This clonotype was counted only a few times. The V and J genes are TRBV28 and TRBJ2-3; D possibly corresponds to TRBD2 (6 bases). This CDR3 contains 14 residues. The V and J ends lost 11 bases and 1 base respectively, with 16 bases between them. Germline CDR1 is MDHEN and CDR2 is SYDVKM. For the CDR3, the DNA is TGTGCCGCCGGGGGAACCACTGGCACAGATACGCAGTATTTT. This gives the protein CAAGGTTGTDTQYF.

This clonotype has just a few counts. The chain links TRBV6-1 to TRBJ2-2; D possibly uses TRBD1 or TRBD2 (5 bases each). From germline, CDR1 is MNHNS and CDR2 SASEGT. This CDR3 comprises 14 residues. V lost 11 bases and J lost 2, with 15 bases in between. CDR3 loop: CASRRDPNTGELFF. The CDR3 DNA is TGTGCCTCACGACGGGACCCAAACACCGGGGAGCTGTTTTTT.

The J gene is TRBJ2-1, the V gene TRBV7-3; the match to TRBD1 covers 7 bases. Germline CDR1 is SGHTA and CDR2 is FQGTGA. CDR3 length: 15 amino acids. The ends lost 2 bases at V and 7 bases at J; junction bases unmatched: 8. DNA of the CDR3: TGTGCCAGCAGCTTAGGATCAGGGGACAGAAATGAGCAGTTCTTC. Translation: CASSLGSGDRNEQFF.

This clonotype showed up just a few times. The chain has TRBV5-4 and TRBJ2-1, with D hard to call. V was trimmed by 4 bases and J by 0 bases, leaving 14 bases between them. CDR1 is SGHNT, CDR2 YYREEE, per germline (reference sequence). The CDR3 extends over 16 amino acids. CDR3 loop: CASSPPSGYSYNEQFF. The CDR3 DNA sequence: TGTGCCAGCAGCCCTCCGTCCGGGTACTCCTACAATGAGCAGTTCTTC.

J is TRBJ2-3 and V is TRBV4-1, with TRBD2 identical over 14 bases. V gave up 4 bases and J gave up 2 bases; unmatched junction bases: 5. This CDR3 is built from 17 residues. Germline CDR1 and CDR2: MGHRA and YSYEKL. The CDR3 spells CASSRPGLAGDTDTQYF. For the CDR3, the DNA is TGCGCCAGCAGCCGCCCGGGACTAGCGGGGGACACAGATACGCAGTATTTT.

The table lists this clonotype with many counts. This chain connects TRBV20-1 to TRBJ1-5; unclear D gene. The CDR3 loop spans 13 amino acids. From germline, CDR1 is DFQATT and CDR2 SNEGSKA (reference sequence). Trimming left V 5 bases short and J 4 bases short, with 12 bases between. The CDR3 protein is CSARVELNQPQHF. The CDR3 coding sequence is TGCAGTGCTCGTGTGGAGTTAAATCAGCCCCAGCATTTT.

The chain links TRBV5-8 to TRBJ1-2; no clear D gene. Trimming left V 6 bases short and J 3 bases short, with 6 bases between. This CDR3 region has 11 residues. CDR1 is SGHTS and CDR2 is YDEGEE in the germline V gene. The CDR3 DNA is TGTGCCAGCATGCGGTACTATGGCTACACCTTC. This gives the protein CASMRYYGYTF.

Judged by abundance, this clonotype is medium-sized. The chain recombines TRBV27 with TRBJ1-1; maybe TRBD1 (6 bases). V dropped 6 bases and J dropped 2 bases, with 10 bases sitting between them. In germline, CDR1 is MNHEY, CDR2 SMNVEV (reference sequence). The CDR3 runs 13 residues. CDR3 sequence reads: CASRIQGNTEAFF. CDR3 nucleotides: TGTGCCAGCAGGATACAGGGTAACACTGAAGCTTTCTTT.

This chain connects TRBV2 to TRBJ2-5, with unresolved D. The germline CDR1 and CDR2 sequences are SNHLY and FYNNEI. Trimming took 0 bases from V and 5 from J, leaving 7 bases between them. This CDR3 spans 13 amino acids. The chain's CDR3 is CASSEAVTETQYF. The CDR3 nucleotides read TGTGCCAGCAGTGAAGCGGTAACGGAGACCCAGTACTTC. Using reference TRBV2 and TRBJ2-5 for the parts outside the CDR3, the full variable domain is EPEVTQTPSHQVTQMGQEVILRCVPISNHLYFYWYRQILGQKVEFLVSFYNNEISEKSEIFDDQFSVERPDGSNFTLKIRSTKLEDSAMYFCASSEAVTETQYFGPGTRLLVL.

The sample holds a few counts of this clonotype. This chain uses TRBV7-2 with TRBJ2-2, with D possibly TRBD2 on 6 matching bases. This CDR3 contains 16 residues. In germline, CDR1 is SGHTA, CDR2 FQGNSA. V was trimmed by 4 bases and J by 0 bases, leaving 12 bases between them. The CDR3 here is CASSSRAGSNTGELFF. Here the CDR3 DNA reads TGTGCCAGCAGCTCTCGGGCGGGATCGAACACCGGGGAGCTGTTTTTT.

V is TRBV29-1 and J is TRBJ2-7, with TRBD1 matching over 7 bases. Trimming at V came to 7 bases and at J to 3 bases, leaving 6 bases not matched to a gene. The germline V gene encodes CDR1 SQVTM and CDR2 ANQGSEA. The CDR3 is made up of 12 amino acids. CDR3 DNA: TGCAGCGCCAAACAGGGGCGCTACGAGCAGTACTTC. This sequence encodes CSAKQGRYEQYF.

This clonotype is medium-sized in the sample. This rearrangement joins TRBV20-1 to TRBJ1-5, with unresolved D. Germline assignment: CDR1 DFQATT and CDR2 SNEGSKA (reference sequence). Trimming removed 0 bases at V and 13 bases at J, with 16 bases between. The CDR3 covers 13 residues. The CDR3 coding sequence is TGCAGTGCTAGAGATCCCAGTACTCTCAGGCAGCATTTT. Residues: CSARDPSTLRQHF.

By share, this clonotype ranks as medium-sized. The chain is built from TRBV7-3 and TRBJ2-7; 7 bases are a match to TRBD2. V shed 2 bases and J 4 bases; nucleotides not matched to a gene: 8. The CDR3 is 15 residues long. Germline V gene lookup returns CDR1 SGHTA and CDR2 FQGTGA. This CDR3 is CASSLGSTSRYEQYF. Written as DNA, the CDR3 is TGTGCCAGCAGCTTAGGTTCGACTAGCAGGTACGAGCAGTACTTC.